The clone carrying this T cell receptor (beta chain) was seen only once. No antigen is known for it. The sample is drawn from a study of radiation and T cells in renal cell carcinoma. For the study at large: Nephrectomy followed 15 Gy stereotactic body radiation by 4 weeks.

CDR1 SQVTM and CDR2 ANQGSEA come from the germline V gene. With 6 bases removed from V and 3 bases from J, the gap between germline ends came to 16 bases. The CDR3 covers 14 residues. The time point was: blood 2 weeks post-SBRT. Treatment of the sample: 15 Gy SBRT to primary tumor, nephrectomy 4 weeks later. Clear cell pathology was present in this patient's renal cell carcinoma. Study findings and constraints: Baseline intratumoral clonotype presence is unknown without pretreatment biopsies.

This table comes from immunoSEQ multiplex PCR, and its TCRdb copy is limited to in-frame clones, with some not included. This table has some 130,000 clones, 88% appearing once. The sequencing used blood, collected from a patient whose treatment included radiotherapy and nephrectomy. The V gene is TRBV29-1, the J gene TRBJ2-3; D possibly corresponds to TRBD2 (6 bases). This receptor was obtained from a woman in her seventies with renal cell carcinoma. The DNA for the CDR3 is TGCAGCGTGGGGGGATCCTTCCGGACAGATACGCAGTATTTT. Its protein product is CSVGGSFRTDTQYF.